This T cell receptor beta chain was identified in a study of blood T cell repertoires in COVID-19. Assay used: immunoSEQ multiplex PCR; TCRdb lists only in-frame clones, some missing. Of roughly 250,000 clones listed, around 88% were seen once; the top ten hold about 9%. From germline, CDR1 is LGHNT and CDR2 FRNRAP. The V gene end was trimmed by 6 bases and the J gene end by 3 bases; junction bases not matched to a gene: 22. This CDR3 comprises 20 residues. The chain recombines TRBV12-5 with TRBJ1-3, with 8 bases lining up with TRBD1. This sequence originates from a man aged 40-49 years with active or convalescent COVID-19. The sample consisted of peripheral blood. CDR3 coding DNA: TGTGCTAGTGGGCCCCTCCCAGGGGGCCCACCCTTACTCGGTGGAAACACCATATATTTT. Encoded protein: CASGPLPGGPPLLGGNTIYF.